This TCR beta chain was sequenced in a study of T cell repertoires in cytomegalovirus infection. For this clonotype: As yet, its antigen is unknown. The CDR3 carries no conserved terminal phenylalanine or tryptophan, so it likely arises from a read error.

TCRdb used MiXCR to reprocess the reads, holding one entry per CDR3 protein. The data contain about 570,000 distinct CDR3 sequences, under 45% of them singletons. The V gene's germline CDR1 is SGHVS and CDR2 FNYEAQ. Trimming removed 5 bases at V and 4 bases at J, with 18 bases between. The CDR3 is 16 residues long. Specimen: cultured PBMCs, collected from culture after CMV antigen stimulation. The rearrangement joins TRBV7-6 to TRBJ2-1, with a possible D match to TRBD2 (7 bases). The receptor's source is a human donor in good health (CMV status not recorded). Some clones in this sample may be carry-over from other donors' samples. The CDR3, as DNA: TGTGCCAGCAGCCCCCGTGACGGGGGGCAATACAATGAGCAGTTCGTC. As protein: CASSPRDGGQYNEQFV.